This T cell receptor beta chain was recovered during a study of blood T cells in healthy people across ages. Study findings and constraints: Unknown CMV status may confound age-related changes in expanded clones. There was a strong correlation between TCR beta diversity and naive T cell percentage.

As regards this clonotype: The antigen remains unidentified.

At least 7 million PBMCs were isolated per sample. The authors ran a second PCR of about 7 to 11 cycles using a sample-barcoded 5' primer and a J-beta primer mix. From the 5' RACE reads, TCRdb called clonotypes with MiXCR, one entry per CDR3 protein. There are about 800,000 distinct CDR3 sequences in the sample; roughly 25% occur only once, and 3% to 4.5% lies in the top ten. There are 13 residues in the CDR3. Germline V lookup: CDR1 ENHRY, CDR2 SYGVKD. V was shortened by 6 bases and J by 5 bases, with 14 bases between the two germline ends. This sample was shared with a second study, whose subject was T cells of mothers and their children. That source reports: The study recruited three healthy Caucasian mothers and their six children as donors.

The V gene is TRBV10-3, the J gene TRBJ2-7, with D possibly being TRBD1 (6 bases). The clonotype originates from a boy under 18 in good health. Sequencing was performed on blood. The CDR3 region is CAISVARGDEQYF. The DNA of the CDR3 is TGTGCCATCAGCGTCGCCAGGGGAGACGAGCAGTACTTC.